This T cell receptor beta chain was retrieved from a study of blood T cells in healthy people across ages. V lost 4 bases and J 1 base, leaving 6 bases between the germline ends. There are 13 residues in the CDR3. Looked up from germline, CDR1 is MGHRA and CDR2 is YSYEKL. This clonotype occurred many times. The antigen is undetermined. Study-wide findings and caveats: Calculation of diversity from one million T cells yielded estimates considered to be underestimates.

With a J-beta primer mix and a sample-barcoded 5' primer, a second PCR ran roughly 6 to 11 cycles. One entry per CDR3 protein, called by TCRdb with MiXCR from the 5' RACE reads. This sample yields around 1.5 million distinct CDR3 sequences, of which 40% to 50% are seen a single time; 7.9% belongs to the top ten. Sequenced: blood. The chain links TRBV4-1 to TRBJ2-3, with D unresolved. The TCR originated in a woman aged 18 to 35 in good health. The CDR3 here is CASSRVGTDTQYF. As DNA, the CDR3 is TGCGCCAGCAGCCGAGTAGGCACAGATACGCAGTATTTT.